This entry lists 12 T cell receptor beta chains sequenced from one sample in a study of beta chain features in type 1 diabetes. Expressed TCRB transcripts were sequenced after all isolated RNA was converted to cDNA. Assay used: immunoSEQ multiplex PCR; TCRdb lists only in-frame clones, some missing. The table shows around 140,000 clones, with over 9.5% occurring only once. Sample: naive CD4+ T cells from blood. The receptors shown here come from a man between 18 and 35 years old in good health.

V is TRBV4-1 and J is TRBJ2-5; 7 bases are shared with TRBD1. The J call may be in error: the DNA end matches TRBJ2-7 better. Germline loops: CDR1 MGHRA, CDR2 YSYEKL. The CDR3 covers 17 residues. The CDR3 spells CASSQDRRQGEKDEQYF. CDR3 bases: TGCGCCAGCAGCCAAGATCGTCGGCAGGGGGAAAAGGACGAGCAGTACTTC.

A few counts support this clone. This chain joins TRBV30 and TRBJ2-2; D possibly corresponds to TRBD1 (5 bases). This CDR3 spans 16 amino acids. Germline CDR1 is GTSNPN and CDR2 is SVGIG (reference sequence). V was cut by 4 bases and J by 3 bases, with 18 bases left in between. The CDR3 bases are TGTGCCTGGAATCAGGGCCACCCGTCGGACACCGGGGAGCTGTTTTTT. It translates to CAWNQGHPSDTGELFF.

The genes are TRBV18 and TRBJ1-5; 8 positions match TRBD1. Germline V gene sequence: CDR1 KGHSH, CDR2 LQKENI. The CDR3 is 15 amino acids. J lost 7 bases, V lost 3 bases, and 8 bases had no gene match. The CDR3 spells CASSPQGQGRQPQHF. CDR3 DNA: TGTGCCAGCTCACCCCAAGGACAGGGCCGGCAGCCCCAGCATTTT.

This sequence joins TRBV2 and TRBJ2-2; 7 nucleotides line up with TRBD2. The CDR3 covers 15 residues. Trimming at V came to 4 bases and at J to 4 bases, leaving 6 bases not matched to a gene. The germline gives CDR1 SNHLY, CDR2 FYNNEI. CDR3 nucleotide sequence: TGTGCCAGCAGTGGTGGGAGGGCGAGCACCGGGGAGCTGTTTTTT. It encodes CASSGGRASTGELFF.

This clone was detected a few times. V usage is TRBV28 and J usage is TRBJ1-2; tentatively, D is TRBD1 (5 bases). Trimming cost V 2 bases and J 4 bases, with 11 bases left between them. This CDR3 comprises 14 residues. Germline assignment: CDR1 MDHEN and CDR2 SYDVKM. CDR3 amino acids: CASSLDSPSYGYTF. The CDR3 DNA follows: TGTGCCAGCAGTTTAGACAGTCCCTCCTATGGCTACACCTTC.

This clone was recorded at least ten times. V gene TRBV28 combines with J gene TRBJ1-2; 7 bases line up with TRBD1. The CDR3 covers 16 residues. V dropped 5 bases and J dropped 2; count of bases not matched to a gene: 11. The V gene's germline CDR1 is MDHEN and CDR2 SYDVKM. This chain's CDR3 is CASSIGAVGQNYGYTF. CDR3 nucleotide sequence: TGTGCCAGCAGTATCGGCGCCGTGGGACAGAACTATGGCTACACCTTC.

The gene calls are TRBV2 and TRBJ2-7, with D possibly TRBD1 on 6 matching bases. CDR1 is SNHLY and CDR2 is FYNNEI in the germline V gene. The CDR3 sequence is 14 residues long. Deletions cut 4 bases from V and 9 bases from J, with 19 bases between. As DNA, the CDR3 is TGTGCCAGCAGTGTCGGGACAAGGCCGATTGGGCAGTACTTC. Amino acids: CASSVGTRPIGQYF.

J is TRBJ1-6 and V is TRBV6-1; D unresolved. The CDR3 is 15 amino acids. Trimming stripped 6 bases from V and 9 bases from J, with 18 bases between. Germline V gene data show CDR1 as MNHNS and CDR2 as SASEGT. The CDR3 DNA is TGTGCCAGCAGCAAACTAGTAGGGTCAGGTTCACCCCTCCACTTT. This gives the protein CASSKLVGSGSPLHF.

The chain joins TRBV27 to TRBJ2-7, with TRBD1 identical over 8 bases. With V trimmed by 6 bases and J by 3 bases, 10 bases remained unmatched. Germline CDR1 is MNHEY and CDR2 is SMNVEV (reference sequence). The CDR3 totals 15 residues. DNA for the CDR3: TGTGCCAGCAGCCAACAAATGGGACAGGTCTACGAGCAGTACTTC. Amino acid sequence: CASSQQMGQVYEQYF.

V usage is TRBV6-5 and J usage is TRBJ2-5; 10 positions match TRBD1. This CDR3 spans 13 amino acids. V lost 6 bases and J lost 10; bases outside the gene matches: 8. CDR1 is MNHEY and CDR2 is SVGAGI in the germline V gene. CDR3 nucleotide sequence: TGTGCCAGCAGCTCCGGGACAGGGGTGATCCAGTACTTC. This translates into CASSSGTGVIQYF.

In its sample, this clone was seen a few times. The CDR3 loop is CASSPRDIGLNQPQHF. CDR3 DNA: TGTGCCAGCAGCCCAAGGGACATTGGCCTCAATCAGCCCCAGCATTTT. The chain combines TRBV7-9 with TRBJ1-5; possibly TRBD1 for D (6 bases). V shed 5 bases and J shed 3 bases, with 17 bases lying between them. The CDR3 is made up of 16 amino acids. The germline V gene encodes CDR1 SEHNR and CDR2 FQNEAQ (reference sequence). Together with reference TRBV7-9 and TRBJ1-5, the CDR3 gives the full variable domain: DTGVSQNPRHKITKRGQNVTFRCDPISEHNRLYWYRQTLGQGPEFLTYFQNEAQLEKSRLLSDRFSAERPKGSFSTLEIQRTEQGDSAMYLCASSPRDIGLNQPQHFGDGTRLSIL.

Ten or more counts support this clone. The V call is TRBV23-1, the J call TRBJ1-6; 10 bases match TRBD1. TRBV23-1 is filed as an ORF, its function uncertain. This CDR3 is 15 amino acids long. With V trimmed by 4 bases and J by 7 bases, 4 bases remained unmatched. The CDR3 sequence is CASSPRDRGNSPLHF. Here the CDR3 DNA reads TGCGCCAGCAGTCCCAGGGACAGGGGCAATTCACCCCTCCACTTT.